Presented here are 27 T cell receptor beta chains from one specimen sequenced in a study of cytomegalovirus exposure and HLA in healthy donors (dated 2017 in TCRdb). The protocol used for the library was the immunoSEQ multiplex PCR assay. A mixture of 60 forward primers for TCR Vbeta segments and 13 reverse primers for TCR Jbeta segments was used in the multiplex PCR. TCRdb provides this immuneACCESS table in a form limited to in-frame rearrangements. Some clones are lacking; in checked studies, under half of them reflect an unresolved V gene, and why the rest are absent is not known. For this sample there are 170,000 or so clones; 60% to 85% appear just once. 3% to 3.5% of the sample rests with the top ten. Material: PBMCs. The receptors originated from a woman aged 40 to 49 in good health and CMV-seronegative.

In its sample, this clone was seen a few times. The chain employs TRBV7-9 and TRBJ1-2; 12 nucleotides agree with TRBD1. This CDR3 contains 18 residues. CDR1 SEHNR and CDR2 FQNEAQ come from the germline V gene (reference sequence). V lost 4 bases, J lost 2 bases, and 11 bases stayed unmatched. CDR3 sequence (DNA): TGTGCCAGCAGCTCAGAGGGCGGGACAGGGGGCATGAACTATGGCTACACCTTC. The encoded protein is CASSSEGGTGGMNYGYTF. Full variable domain (missing parts from reference TRBV7-9 and TRBJ1-2): DTGVSQNPRHKITKRGQNVTFRCDPISEHNRLYWYRQTLGQGPEFLTYFQNEAQLEKSRLLSDRFSAERPKGSFSTLEIQRTEQGDSAMYLCASSSEGGTGGMNYGYTFGSGTRLTVV.

V is TRBV11-2 and J is TRBJ1-5, with 10 bases lining up with TRBD1. V was pared by 3 bases and J by 4 bases, with 3 bases of the junction left unmatched. The CDR3 is 15 amino acids. In germline, CDR1 is SGHAT, CDR2 FQNNGV. DNA for the CDR3: TGTGCCAGCAGCTTGGGACAGGGGCCTAATCAGCCCCAGCATTTT. This encodes CASSLGQGPNQPQHF.

This clone showed up just once. This rearrangement joins TRBV10-3 to TRBJ2-5, with 11 bases that match TRBD2. Germline V gene lookup returns CDR1 ENHRY and CDR2 SYGVKD. This CDR3 is 15 amino acids long. V lost 7 bases to trimming and J lost 4 bases; unmatched junction nucleotides: 8. The CDR3 loop is CAITNTGTSGETQYF. The CDR3 bases are TGTGCCATCACTAACACCGGGACTAGCGGAGAGACCCAGTACTTC.

The table lists this clone with a count of one. The V and J genes are TRBV5-1 and TRBJ2-2, with TRBD2 matching 8 bases. Trimming at V came to 4 bases and at J to 6 bases, leaving 2 bases not matched to a gene. Germline V lookup: CDR1 SGHRS, CDR2 YFSETQ. The CDR3 consists of 13 residues. CDR3 protein: CASSTGGAGELFF. The CDR3, as DNA: TGCGCCAGCAGCACCGGGGGGGCCGGGGAGCTGTTTTTT.

This chain links TRBV28 with TRBJ2-5; 12 bases are shared with TRBD2. The V gene's germline CDR1 is MDHEN and CDR2 SYDVKM. Losses at the gene ends were 7 bases for V and 5 bases for J; bases not matched to a gene: 8. The CDR3 sequence is 15 residues long. The CDR3 region has the DNA TGTGCCAGCACGTACCGGGGACTAGCGGGCGAGACCCAGTACTTC. Amino acid sequence: CASTYRGLAGETQYF.

The chain joins TRBV12-5 to TRBJ2-4, with TRBD1 identical over 8 bases. After removal of 5 bases from V and 9 bases from J, the junction contained 9 bases not matched to a gene. Germline lookup yields CDR1 LGHNT and CDR2 FRNRAP. The CDR3 spans 14 residues. The CDR3 sequence: CASGSGQGTAIQYF. The DNA for the CDR3 is TGTGCTAGTGGTAGCGGACAGGGAACTGCCATTCAGTACTTC.

The chain combines TRBV29-1 with TRBJ1-1; D possibly corresponds to TRBD1 (5 bases). Trimming removed 4 bases from V and 5 bases from J, with 14 bases in between. The CDR3 extends over 13 amino acids. The V gene's germline CDR1 is SQVTM and CDR2 ANQGSEA. The CDR3 spells CSVGRGVRTEAFF. Written as DNA, the CDR3 is TGCAGCGTTGGACGGGGGGTTAGGACTGAAGCTTTCTTT.

The V and J genes are TRBV6-1 and TRBJ2-3; TRBD1 aligns across 9 bases. The germline CDR1 and CDR2 sequences are MNHNS and SASEGT. This CDR3 has 17 amino acids. V shed 0 bases and J 3 bases; nucleotides not matched to a gene: 7. CDR3 in amino acids: CASSEALGTGFTDTQYF. The CDR3 region has the DNA TGTGCCAGCAGTGAAGCCCTCGGGACAGGGTTTACAGATACGCAGTATTTT.

The gene calls are TRBV7-2 and TRBJ2-1, with TRBD2 matching over 9 bases. Trimming cost V 1 base and J 6 bases; bases outside gene matches: 7. The CDR3 covers 16 residues. Germline V lookup: CDR1 SGHTA, CDR2 FQGNSA. The CDR3 loop reads CASSLEAGGLRNEQFF. Here the CDR3 DNA reads TGTGCCAGCAGCTTAGAAGCGGGGGGCCTACGCAATGAGCAGTTCTTC.

This clone was observed once. This chain connects TRBV27 to TRBJ2-2; D is unclear. V lost 7 bases and J lost 0, with 3 bases in between. Per germline, CDR1 MNHEY and CDR2 SMNVEV (reference sequence). The CDR3 has 12 amino acids. The CDR3 here is CASNSNTGELFF. The CDR3 coding sequence is TGTGCCAGCAACTCGAACACCGGGGAGCTGTTTTTT.

As concerns this clone: Other DNA sequences in this specimen translate into the identical CDR3. The J gene is TRBJ2-3, the V gene TRBV2, with 8 bases that match TRBD2. CDR1 and CDR2 from the germline V gene are SNHLY and FYNNEI. V trimming: 6 bases; J trimming: 2 bases; junction bases outside the gene matches: 4. The CDR3 extends over 14 amino acids. CDR3 amino acids: CASSAGGITDTQYF. CDR3 coding DNA: TGTGCCAGCAGCGCGGGGGGCATCACAGATACGCAGTATTTT.

The chain has TRBV5-4 and TRBJ2-3; 8 bases match TRBD1. The V gene end was trimmed by 4 bases and the J gene end by 3 bases; junction bases not matched to a gene: 7. This CDR3 has 15 residues. CDR1 and CDR2 from the germline V gene are SGHNT and YYREEE (reference sequence). The DNA of the CDR3 is TGTGCCAGCAGCCCCCGGACAGGGTCTACAGATACGCAGTATTTT. It specifies CASSPRTGSTDTQYF.

J is TRBJ2-7 and V is TRBV7-9, with TRBD2 as a possible D gene (5 bases). The ends were cut back, 7 bases at V and 4 bases at J, with 11 bases in the middle. CDR1 SEHNR and CDR2 FQNEAQ come from the germline V gene (reference sequence). This CDR3 has 12 amino acids. This CDR3 reads CASNGWEYEQYF. The DNA for the CDR3 is TGTGCCAGCAACGGATGGGAGTACGAGCAGTACTTC.

The V gene is TRBV19, the J gene TRBJ2-1, with D unresolved. The V gene lost 3 bases and the J gene lost 8 bases, with 23 bases spanning the gap. There are 17 residues in the CDR3. CDR1 and CDR2 (germline): LNHDA, SQIVND (reference sequence). As DNA, the CDR3 is TGTGCCAGTAGTATTGGTAGCTACGCAACTCGATCTCATGAGCAGTTCTTC. Encoded protein: CASSIGSYATRSHEQFF.

V and J are TRBV11-2 and TRBJ1-5; no definite D call. The CDR3 length is 14 residues. Germline CDR1 reads SGHAT; CDR2 reads FQNNGV. V lost 4 bases and J 5 bases, leaving 12 bases between the germline ends. The DNA of the CDR3 is TGTGCCAGCAGCTCCTTAGGCGGCGATCAGCCCCAGCATTTT. Residues: CASSSLGGDQPQHF.

The chain uses TRBV13 and TRBJ2-1; 11 bases line up with TRBD1. The V gene's germline CDR1 is PRHDT and CDR2 FYEKMQ (reference sequence). The CDR3 extends over 15 amino acids. Trimming removed 2 bases from V and 10 bases from J; junction bases left unmatched: 7. CDR3 loop: CASSLLGTGGGEQFF. In nucleotides, the CDR3 is TGTGCCAGCAGCTTATTAGGGACAGGGGGGGGCGAGCAGTTCTTC.

The rearrangement uses TRBV6-5 and TRBJ2-7; 7 nucleotides line up with TRBD1. Trimming removed 6 bases from V and 2 bases from J; junction bases left unmatched: 7. This CDR3 has 14 residues. Germline-derived CDR1 and CDR2 are MNHEY and SVGAGI. CDR3 sequence: CASRGTVGPYEQYF. CDR3 DNA sequence: TGTGCCAGCAGGGGGACAGTGGGGCCCTACGAGCAGTACTTC.

V usage is TRBV6-4 and J usage is TRBJ1-2; tentatively, D is TRBD1 (5 bases). The CDR3 consists of 14 residues. Per germline, CDR1 MRHNA and CDR2 SNTAGT. Trimming left V 4 bases short and J 7 bases short, with 16 bases between. CDR3 bases: TGTGCCAGCAGTGCGGTTAGCGGGGGATCTGGCTACACCTTC. Encoded protein: CASSAVSGGSGYTF.

This rearrangement joins TRBV2 to TRBJ2-6, with a possible D match to TRBD1 (6 bases). CDR3 length: 16 amino acids. Looked up from germline, CDR1 is SNHLY and CDR2 is FYNNEI. Trimming cost V 3 bases and J 1 base, with 10 bases left between them. In nucleotides, the CDR3 is TGTGCCAGCAGTGAGGCCCAGGGGTCTGGGGCCAACGTCCTGACTTTC. Protein: CASSEAQGSGANVLTF.

V and J are TRBV19 and TRBJ1-1; 11 nucleotides line up with TRBD1. The CDR3 contains 16 residues. The germline V gene encodes CDR1 LNHDA and CDR2 SQIVND (reference sequence). V trimming: 7 bases; J trimming: 0 bases; junction bases outside the gene matches: 7. In DNA form, the CDR3 reads TGTGCCAGTACCGCTAGGGACAGGGGGATGAACACTGAAGCTTTCTTT. Protein product: CASTARDRGMNTEAFF.

The chain links TRBV7-2 to TRBJ1-2; 8 nucleotides agree with TRBD1. This CDR3 comprises 17 residues. Trimming removed 0 bases from V and 6 bases from J; junction bases left unmatched: 12. CDR1 and CDR2 (germline): SGHTA, FQGNSA. The CDR3 region has the DNA TGTGCCAGCAGCTTAGCGGCAGGGGGCCGAGGAAGGAATGGCTACACCTTC. Translating it yields CASSLAAGGRGRNGYTF. The full variable domain, its missing parts supplied by reference TRBV7-2 and TRBJ1-2, is GAGVSQSPSNKVTEKGKDVELRCDPISGHTALYWYRQSLGQGLEFLIYFQGNSAPDKSGLPSDRFSAERTGGSVSTLTIQRTQQEDSAVYLCASSLAAGGRGRNGYTFGSGTRLTVV.

The rearrangement links TRBV27 to TRBJ1-6, with 10 bases matching TRBD1. Germline V gives CDR1 MNHEY, CDR2 SMNVEV (reference sequence). After removal of 4 bases from V and 8 bases from J, the junction contained 11 bases not matched to a gene. This CDR3 region has 17 residues. The DNA of the CDR3 is TGTGCCAGCAGTTCATACGGGACAGGGGCTTTACATTCACCCCTCCACTTT. It encodes CASSSYGTGALHSPLHF.

V and J are TRBV6-5 and TRBJ2-1; TRBD1 agrees at 8 bases. Germline CDR1 and CDR2: MNHEY and SVGAGI. V lost 7 bases and J lost 2; bases outside the gene matches: 4. The CDR3 contains 14 residues. DNA for the CDR3: TGTGCCAGCAAACCCAGGGGGCCCTACAATGAGCAGTTCTTC. Translated, it gives CASKPRGPYNEQFF.

The J gene is TRBJ2-3, the V gene TRBV27; tentatively, D is TRBD2 (5 bases). The CDR3 length is 13 residues. Trimming left V 10 bases short and J 6 bases short, with 17 bases between. In germline, CDR1 is MNHEY, CDR2 SMNVEV (reference sequence). The CDR3 coding sequence is TGTGCCACCGGAGGCCTTTCAAGGGATACGCAGTATTTT. Translated: CATGGLSRDTQYF.

The V gene is TRBV19, the J gene TRBJ1-1, with TRBD1 matching 9 bases. This CDR3 comprises 13 residues. Germline lookup yields CDR1 LNHDA and CDR2 SQIVND (reference sequence). J gave up 7 bases and V 7 bases, and 7 bases lay outside the gene matches. CDR3 region: CASNPGQGFEAFF. CDR3 nucleotides: TGTGCCAGTAATCCGGGACAGGGCTTTGAAGCTTTCTTT. Filled out from reference TRBV19 and TRBJ1-1, the complete variable domain reads DGGITQSPKYLFRKEGQNVTLSCEQNLNHDAMYWYRQDPGQGLRLIYYSQIVNDFQKGDIAEGYSVSREKKESFPLTVTSAQKNPTAFYLCASNPGQGFEAFFGQGTRLTVV.

This chain uses TRBV9 with TRBJ2-1; 7 nucleotides agree with TRBD1. This CDR3 has 16 residues. Germline values: CDR1 SGDLS, CDR2 YYNGEE. The ends lost 4 bases at V and 4 bases at J; junction bases unmatched: 11. CDR3 sequence: CASSTRQGFTYNEQFF. The CDR3 DNA follows: TGTGCCAGCAGCACCCGACAGGGTTTTACTTACAATGAGCAGTTCTTC.

The chain carries TRBV5-1 and TRBJ1-1, with D possibly matching TRBD1 (5 bases). Germline V gene lookup returns CDR1 SGHRS and CDR2 YFSETQ. V dropped 1 base and J dropped 3 bases, with 13 bases sitting between them. This CDR3 has 15 amino acids. In nucleotides, the CDR3 is TGCGCCAGCAGCTTGCGGATAACAGGCGACACTGAAGCTTTCTTT. This sequence encodes CASSLRITGDTEAFF.